This TCR beta chain is drawn from a study of CD8+ T cells in alopecia areata. Study at large: Tofacitinib was taken orally by treated patients, and the dose was 5 to 10 mg twice daily. Patients took tofacitinib for 6 to 18 months, followed by 6 drug-free months. General observations from the study: Normal scalp showed lower clonality than lesional scalp, especially alopecia totalis/universalis.

On this clone itself: Its antigen is undetermined.

Following RNA extraction, reverse transcription yielded cDNA that acted as the sequencing template. TCRdb's copy holds only in-frame clones and misses some; the assay was immunoSEQ multiplex PCR. This sample carries 61,000 or so clones, about 96% of them seen once, and the ten largest clones take more than 25%. Isolation of CD4+ and CD8+ T cells from PBMCs was achieved by sorting. The V gene's germline CDR1 is LGHNA and CDR2 YSLEER. The V end lost 0 bases, the J end lost 4 bases, and 9 bases lay between the germline ends. CDR3 length: 14 amino acids. The receptor's source is a human donor with alopecia areata. The source was CD8+ T cells sorted from blood, collected at week 0. This rearrangement joins TRBV4-3 to TRBJ1-2, with D unresolved. CDR3 in DNA: TGCGCCAGCAGCCAAGATAGGACGCTCTATGGCTACACCTTC. It translates to CASSQDRTLYGYTF.